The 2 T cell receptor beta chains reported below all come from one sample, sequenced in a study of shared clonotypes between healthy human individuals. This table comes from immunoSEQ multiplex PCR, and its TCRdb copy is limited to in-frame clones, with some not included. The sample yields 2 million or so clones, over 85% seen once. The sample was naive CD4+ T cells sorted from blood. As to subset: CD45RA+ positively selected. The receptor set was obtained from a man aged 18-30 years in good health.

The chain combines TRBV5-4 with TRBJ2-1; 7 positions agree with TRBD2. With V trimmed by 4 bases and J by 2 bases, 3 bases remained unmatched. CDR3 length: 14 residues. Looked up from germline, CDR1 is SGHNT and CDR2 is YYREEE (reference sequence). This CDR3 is CASSPGTTYNEQFF. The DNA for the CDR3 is TGTGCCAGCAGCCCTGGGACTACCTACAATGAGCAGTTCTTC.

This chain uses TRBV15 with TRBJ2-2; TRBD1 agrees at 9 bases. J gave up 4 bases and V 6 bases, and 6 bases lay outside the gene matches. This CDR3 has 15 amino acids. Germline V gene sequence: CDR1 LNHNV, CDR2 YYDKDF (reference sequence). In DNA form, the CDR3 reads TGTGCCACCAGGGGGACAGGGAGGACCACCGGGGAGCTGTTTTTT. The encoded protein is CATRGTGRTTGELFF.